The rows below give T cell receptor beta chains drawn from one sample of a study of identical twins. TCRdb processed the 5' RACE reads anew with MiXCR; each CDR3 protein has one entry. The table includes fewer than 550,000 distinct CDR3 sequences, 15% detected once. The sample was also reused in another study, on yellow fever vaccine responses in identical twins.

Sequencing input: CD4+ T cells sorted from blood. The source of these receptors is a woman in her late teens or twenties in good health. Both conserved end residues are part of each CDR3. A D gene is named only where the DNA matches it firmly. The size field is filled for only some rows; it gives once, few, many or a size class.

CDR3,DNA,V,size,J,D
CASTLWHRMYGHNEQFF,TGTGCCAGCACACTGTGGCACCGGATGTATGGCCACAATGAGCAGTTCTTC,TRBV5-6,few,TRBJ2-1,NA
CASSRLAGSSYNEQFF,TGTGCCAGCAGTCGATTAGCGGGGAGCTCCTACAATGAGCAGTTCTTC,TRBV6-1,many,TRBJ2-1,TRBD2
CASSSLPAPSSYEQYF,TGTGCCAGCAGTTCCCTCCCGGCCCCTAGCTCCTACGAGCAGTACTTC,TRBV12-3/TRBV12-4,NA,TRBJ2-7,NA
CASSQVASGSNTDTQYF,TGTGCCAGCAGCCAAGTGGCTAGCGGGAGTAACACAGATACGCAGTATTTT,TRBV14,few,TRBJ2-3,TRBD2
CSARGPGTPVGGQFF,TGCAGTGCTAGGGGACCCGGGACACCAGTTGGGGGGCAGTTCTTC,TRBV20-1,few,TRBJ2-1,NA
CASSNPGAGSGELFF,TGTGCCAGCAGTAACCCCGGGGCCGGATCCGGGGAGCTGTTTTTT,TRBV6-5,NA,TRBJ2-2,NA
CSAPPGSAQETQYF,TGCAGTGCCCCCCCAGGGAGTGCCCAAGAGACCCAGTACTTC,TRBV20-1,few,TRBJ2-5,NA
CASSSGVLTDTQYF,TGCGCCAGCAGCTCGGGGGTCCTCACAGATACGCAGTATTTT,TRBV5-1,few,TRBJ2-3,NA
CASSLPQTGSLYGYTF,TGTGCCAGCAGTCTCCCCCAGACAGGGTCTCTCTATGGCTACACCTTC,TRBV12-3/TRBV12-4,few,TRBJ1-2,TRBD1
CSVESRQGAEGTGELFF,TGCAGCGTTGAGTCCAGACAGGGGGCCGAGGGCACCGGGGAGCTGTTTTTT,TRBV29-1,many,TRBJ2-2,TRBD1
CASSSNRGQGETQYF,TGTGCCAGCAGTTCTAACAGGGGGCAAGGGGAGACCCAGTACTTC,TRBV12-3/TRBV12-4,few,TRBJ2-5,TRBD1
CASSYPASGRANEQFF,TGTGCCAGCAGTTACCCAGCTAGCGGGAGGGCGAATGAGCAGTTCTTC,TRBV6-2/TRBV6-3,few,TRBJ2-1,TRBD2
CASRGRGGHDTQYF,TGTGCCAGCAGAGGTCGGGGGGGCCACGATACGCAGTATTTT,TRBV6-1,NA,TRBJ2-3,TRBD2
CSVEDRVQTGGYTF,TGCAGCGTTGAAGATAGGGTCCAGACCGGTGGCTACACCTTC,TRBV29-1,NA,TRBJ1-2,NA
CASTRGANVLTF,TGTGCCAGCACGAGAGGGGCCAACGTCCTGACTTTC,TRBV12-3/TRBV12-4,few,TRBJ2-6,NA
CASSIGDVGQFF,TGTGCCAGCAGCATAGGGGACGTTGGGCAGTTCTTC,TRBV7-9,NA,TRBJ2-1,NA
CASSSRPPVDVPTQYF,TGTGCCAGCAGCTCGAGACCTCCTGTTGATGTGCCTACGCAGTATTTT,TRBV11-2,few,TRBJ2-3,NA
CASTSAGSLAYGYTF,TGTGCCAGCACCTCCGCGGGATCATTGGCCTATGGCTACACCTTC,TRBV7-2,few,TRBJ1-2,NA
CASSAFPGTSGRSSYNEQFF,TGTGCCAGCAGTGCCTTCCCCGGGACTAGCGGGAGATCGTCCTACAATGAGCAGTTCTTC,TRBV12-3/TRBV12-4,few,TRBJ2-1,TRBD2
CSVDTQGAREAFF,TGCAGCGTTGATACCCAGGGGGCGAGGGAAGCTTTCTTT,TRBV29-1,many,TRBJ1-1,TRBD1
CASSQEVGLAGGGEQFF,TGCGCCAGCAGCCAAGAAGTAGGACTAGCGGGGGGTGGTGAGCAGTTCTTC,TRBV4-1,NA,TRBJ2-1,TRBD2
CASRDRVYGYTF,TGCGCCAGCCGGGACAGGGTTTATGGCTACACCTTC,TRBV23-1,NA,TRBJ1-2,TRBD1
CATSRDLGLADTYEQYF,TGTGCCACCAGCAGAGATTTGGGTCTCGCGGATACATACGAGCAGTACTTC,TRBV15,NA,TRBJ2-7,NA
CASSLIADYGTEAFF,TGTGCCAGCAGTTTGATAGCGGATTATGGGACTGAAGCTTTCTTT,TRBV28,NA,TRBJ1-1,NA
CASSESGRKNEQFF,TGTGCCAGCTCGGAGAGCGGGAGGAAGAATGAGCAGTTCTTC,TRBV2,NA,TRBJ2-1,TRBD2
CASSVRTSDYNEQFF,TGTGCCAGCAGCGTAAGGACTAGCGACTACAATGAGCAGTTCTTC,TRBV9,few,TRBJ2-1,TRBD2
CSATGRGIETEAFF,TGCAGTGCTACCGGCAGGGGTATCGAGACTGAAGCTTTCTTT,TRBV20-1,few,TRBJ1-1,NA
CASSELAGVGTDTQYF,TGTGCCAGCAGCGAACTAGCGGGAGTTGGCACAGATACGCAGTATTTT,TRBV7-9,NA,TRBJ2-3,TRBD2
CSARGNPNQPQHF,TGCAGTGCTAGAGGGAACCCTAATCAGCCCCAGCATTTT,TRBV20-1,few,TRBJ1-5,NA
CATSYLARGPDTQYF,TGTGCCACCAGCTATCTAGCGAGGGGTCCAGATACGCAGTATTTT,TRBV15,NA,TRBJ2-3,NA
CASSQGGNPNGETQYF,TGTGCCAGCAGCCAAGGAGGGAACCCGAACGGGGAGACCCAGTACTTC,TRBV4-2,NA,TRBJ2-5,NA
CASSQDRLGETQYF,TGTGCCAGCAGCCAAGATCGATTAGGGGAGACCCAGTACTTC,TRBV4-2,NA,TRBJ2-5,NA
CSARDKSRAPGFEHF,TGCAGTGCTAGAGATAAGTCCAGGGCCCCTGGGTTTGAGCATTTT,TRBV20-1,NA,TRBJ1-5,NA
CASSLVQARDTQYF,TGTGCCAGCAGTTTAGTACAGGCAAGAGATACGCAGTATTTT,TRBV12-3/TRBV12-4,NA,TRBJ2-3,NA
CASSFTGPLYEQYF,TGTGCCAGCAGCTTCACAGGACCCCTCTACGAGCAGTACTTC,TRBV11-3,NA,TRBJ2-7,NA
CASSDPKTQYF,TGCGCCAGCAGTGACCCCAAGACCCAGTACTTC,TRBV10-2,NA,TRBJ2-5,NA
CASTRDSRRTQYF,TGTGCCAGCACGCGGGACAGCCGGAGGACCCAGTACTTC,TRBV2,few,TRBJ2-5,NA
CASSLVGTRGQETQYF,TGTGCCAGCAGCTTGGTCGGGACTAGGGGCCAAGAGACCCAGTACTTC,TRBV5-6,few,TRBJ2-5,TRBD2
CASSYPGVAAMPGNQPQHF,TGTGCCAGCAGTTACCCTGGGGTGGCTGCGATGCCGGGCAATCAGCCCCAGCATTTT,TRBV6-2/TRBV6-3,NA,TRBJ1-5,NA
CASSPSGTGTNEQFF,TGTGCCAGCAGTCCCTCCGGGACGGGCACCAATGAGCAGTTCTTC,TRBV28,NA,TRBJ2-1,NA
CATSSGWYEQYF,TGTGCCACCTCGTCCGGGTGGTACGAGCAGTACTTC,TRBV28,NA,TRBJ2-7,NA
CASSPSGGLNYGYTF,TGTGCCAGCAGTCCCTCGGGGGGGCTTAACTATGGCTACACCTTC,TRBV12-3/TRBV12-4,NA,TRBJ1-2,NA